This T cell receptor beta chain was identified in a study of tumor and adjacent non-tumor tissue in lung cancer. At the level of the study: Patients comprised about a dozen adenocarcinoma, 2 squamous cell carcinoma and 1 small cell lung cancer. Study-wide points: TCR diversity was significantly greater in tumor than normal lung tissue.

V gave up 6 bases and J gave up 5 bases, with 22 bases separating them. Germline V lookup: CDR1 SGHAT, CDR2 FQNNGV. The CDR3 is 16 amino acids. The template was RNA from unsorted bulk tissue. Newly diagnosed lung cancer patients had thoracic surgery in China, August–late 2014, without prior chemotherapy. TCRbeta libraries were built with three rounds of nested PCR, modified from ARM-PCR. TCRdb passed the multiplex PCR reads through MiXCR, listing each CDR3 protein once. The sample yields under 250,000 distinct CDR3 sequences, roughly 70% seen once. Turning to this clonotype: Its target is unknown.

The chain has TRBV11-2 and TRBJ2-5, with D possibly TRBD2 on 6 matching bases. The sequence was collected from a man between 60 and 70 years old with non-small cell lung cancer. The specimen was lung tumor tissue. The CDR3, as DNA: TGTGCCAGCAGTTCCACAATGGGGGGACCAAATGAGACCCAGTACTTC. This codes for CASSSTMGGPNETQYF.